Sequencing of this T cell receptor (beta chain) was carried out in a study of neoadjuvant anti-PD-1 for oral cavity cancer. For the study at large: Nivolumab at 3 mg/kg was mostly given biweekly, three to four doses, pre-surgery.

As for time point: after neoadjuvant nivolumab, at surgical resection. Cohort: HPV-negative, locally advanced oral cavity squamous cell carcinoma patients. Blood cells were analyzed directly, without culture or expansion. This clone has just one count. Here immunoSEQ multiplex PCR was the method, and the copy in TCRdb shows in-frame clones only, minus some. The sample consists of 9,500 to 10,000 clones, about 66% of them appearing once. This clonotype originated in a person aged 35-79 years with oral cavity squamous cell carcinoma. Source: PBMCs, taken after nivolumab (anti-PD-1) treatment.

The CDR3 coding sequence is TGTGCCAGCAGCGAGGGACCTTATAAAAATGAGCAGTTCTTC. This encodes CASSEGPYKNEQFF. This chain joins TRBV9 and TRBJ2-1; tentatively, D is TRBD1 or TRBD2 (5 bases each). This CDR3 spans 14 amino acids. The germline CDR1 and CDR2 sequences are SGDLS and YYNGEE. Trimming left V 3 bases short and J 7 bases short, with 14 bases between.